A selection of T cell receptor beta chains follows, all from one sample in a study of post-analysis software for immune sequencing data. TCRdb itself ran the PCR reads through MiXCR, one entry per CDR3 protein. Of about 820,000 distinct CDR3 sequences listed, roughly half were seen once; the top ten hold about 4.5%. Sample: blood. These receptors were collected from a girl aged 10 to 17 with multiple sclerosis. CDR3s include the opening cysteine and the closing phenylalanine or tryptophan. The D gene is left open where the match is weak. Rows give clone size only sometimes, using once, few, many, or a class for an expanded clone.

clone_size: .; j_call: TRBJ1-1; d_call: .; v_call: TRBV29-1; cdr3_aa: CSARYANTEAFF; cdr3_nt: TGCAGCGCCCGATATGCAAACACTGAAGCTTTCTTT
clone_size: many; j_call: TRBJ2-1; d_call: TRBD2; v_call: TRBV12-3/TRBV12-4; cdr3_aa: CASIGLAANEQFF; cdr3_nt: TGTGCCAGCATCGGACTAGCCGCCAATGAGCAGTTCTTC
clone_size: .; j_call: TRBJ2-7; d_call: .; v_call: TRBV6-1; cdr3_aa: CASSEVQEGLSYEQYF; cdr3_nt: TGTGCCAGCAGTGAAGTTCAAGAGGGATTATCCTACGAGCAGTACTTC
clone_size: .; j_call: TRBJ2-3; d_call: .; v_call: TRBV27; cdr3_aa: CASSLSTRGTQYF; cdr3_nt: TGTGCCAGCAGTTTATCGACCCGCGGTACGCAGTATTTT
clone_size: few; j_call: TRBJ1-6; d_call: .; v_call: TRBV27; cdr3_aa: CASSLSGVTANSPLHF; cdr3_nt: TGTGCCAGCAGTTTATCGGGAGTTACCGCAAATTCACCCCTCCACTTT
clone_size: .; j_call: TRBJ1-1; d_call: .; v_call: TRBV6-5; cdr3_aa: CAGSYINIDVLNTEAFF; cdr3_nt: TGTGCCGGCAGTTACATTAATATCGATGTTTTGAACACTGAAGCTTTCTTT
clone_size: .; j_call: TRBJ2-7; d_call: .; v_call: TRBV7-2; cdr3_aa: CASSLRVGDEQYF; cdr3_nt: TGTGCCAGCAGCTTAAGGGTTGGGGACGAGCAGTACTTC
clone_size: .; j_call: TRBJ2-5; d_call: .; v_call: TRBV5-1; cdr3_aa: CASSSRASGRETQYF; cdr3_nt: TGCGCCAGCAGCTCACGGGCCTCAGGCCGAGAGACCCAGTACTTC
clone_size: few; j_call: TRBJ2-7; d_call: .; v_call: TRBV27; cdr3_aa: CASSHLTANEQYF; cdr3_nt: TGTGCCAGCAGCCACCTGACAGCCAACGAGCAGTACTTC
clone_size: many; j_call: TRBJ1-4; d_call: .; v_call: TRBV7-7; cdr3_aa: CASSRDRTEKLFF; cdr3_nt: TGTGCTAGCAGTCGAGACAGGACTGAAAAACTGTTTTTT
clone_size: few; j_call: TRBJ2-7; d_call: TRBD1; v_call: TRBV25-1; cdr3_aa: CASYGTDSYEQYF; cdr3_nt: TGTGCCAGCTACGGGACAGACTCCTACGAGCAGTACTTC
clone_size: .; j_call: TRBJ2-7; d_call: .; v_call: TRBV7-8; cdr3_aa: CASSFPGLNSYEQYF; cdr3_nt: TGTGCCAGCAGCTTTCCGGGACTCAACTCCTACGAGCAGTACTTC
clone_size: few; j_call: TRBJ2-3; d_call: TRBD1; v_call: TRBV12-3/TRBV12-4; cdr3_aa: CASSPRQGTDTQYF; cdr3_nt: TGTGCCAGCAGCCCGAGACAGGGAACAGATACGCAGTATTTT
clone_size: few; j_call: TRBJ2-1; d_call: .; v_call: TRBV20-1; cdr3_aa: CSAVGELNEQFF; cdr3_nt: TGCAGTGCGGTGGGCGAATTAAATGAGCAGTTCTTC
clone_size: .; j_call: TRBJ2-5; d_call: TRBD1; v_call: TRBV6-5; cdr3_aa: CASSPQGQGIHGQYF; cdr3_nt: TGTGCCAGCAGTCCTCAGGGACAGGGAATCCACGGGCAGTACTTC
clone_size: .; j_call: TRBJ2-7; d_call: .; v_call: TRBV29-1; cdr3_aa: CSVEIGDSSYEQYF; cdr3_nt: TGCAGCGTTGAAATAGGTGACAGCTCCTACGAGCAGTACTTC
clone_size: .; j_call: TRBJ1-2; d_call: .; v_call: TRBV12-3/TRBV12-4; cdr3_aa: CASTLPGTNGYTF; cdr3_nt: TGTGCCAGCACCTTACCCGGGACAAATGGCTACACCTTC
clone_size: .; j_call: TRBJ2-7; d_call: .; v_call: TRBV6-5; cdr3_aa: CASRYGGPSYEQYF; cdr3_nt: TGTGCCAGCAGATATGGGGGACCCTCCTACGAGCAGTACTTC
clone_size: .; j_call: TRBJ2-3; d_call: .; v_call: TRBV11-2; cdr3_aa: CASSFGVLVDTQYF; cdr3_nt: TGTGCCAGCAGCTTTGGGGTCCTGGTTGATACGCAGTATTTT
clone_size: few; j_call: TRBJ2-5; d_call: .; v_call: TRBV5-1; cdr3_aa: CASSSRKTTETQYF; cdr3_nt: TGCGCCAGCAGCTCACGAAAAACCACAGAGACCCAGTACTTC
clone_size: .; j_call: TRBJ2-7; d_call: .; v_call: TRBV7-2; cdr3_aa: CASSLRDHYEQYF; cdr3_nt: TGTGCCAGCAGCCTCCGGGACCACTACGAGCAGTACTTC
clone_size: .; j_call: TRBJ2-3; d_call: .; v_call: TRBV7-3; cdr3_aa: CASSLYLSTDTQYF; cdr3_nt: TGTGCCAGCAGCTTGTACCTTAGCACAGATACGCAGTATTTT
clone_size: .; j_call: TRBJ1-2; d_call: TRBD1; v_call: TRBV29-1; cdr3_aa: CSVEPRAGGGNYGYTF; cdr3_nt: TGCAGCGTTGAGCCCCGGGCAGGGGGCGGTAACTATGGCTACACCTTC
clone_size: few; j_call: TRBJ2-7; d_call: TRBD2; v_call: TRBV9; cdr3_aa: CASSAGLAETYEQYF; cdr3_nt: TGTGCCAGCAGCGCTGGACTAGCGGAGACCTACGAGCAGTACTTC
clone_size: .; j_call: TRBJ1-4; d_call: .; v_call: TRBV19; cdr3_aa: CVSSLTDEKLFF; cdr3_nt: TGTGTCAGTTCGCTAACCGACGAAAAACTGTTTTTT
clone_size: few; j_call: TRBJ2-5; d_call: .; v_call: TRBV6-1; cdr3_aa: CASSEARWETQYF; cdr3_nt: TGTGCCAGCAGTGAAGCGCGCTGGGAGACCCAGTACTTC
clone_size: .; j_call: TRBJ2-6; d_call: TRBD1; v_call: TRBV7-8; cdr3_aa: CASSGPGGAGANVLTF; cdr3_nt: TGTGCCAGCAGCGGACCAGGGGGCGCTGGGGCCAACGTCCTGACTTTC